This entry describes one T cell receptor (beta chain). Its cognate antigen is unknown. This entry belongs to a study of T-cell reconstitution after alpha-beta-depleted transplantation in children. Study-wide results and limits: At the one-year point after transplant, T-cell counts and TCRbeta diversity were found to come mostly from T cells that had been newly produced. Expanded graft clones numbering several hundred reportedly gave rise to alpha-beta T cells about two months after transplant.

Preparing the TCRbeta library involved the use of unique molecular identifiers. TCRdb independently ran MiXCR on the PCR reads; one entry per CDR3 protein. The repertoire holds some 460,000 distinct CDR3 sequences, with roughly 17% as singletons. Germline CDR1 reads SGHAT; CDR2 reads FQNNGV. The CDR3 consists of 15 residues. Unmatched junction bases numbered 6, after V lost 1 base and J lost 5 bases. The TCR sequence derives from a boy in the first two years of life who had a stem cell transplant for Wiskott-Aldrich syndrome, so the T cells may come from the graft donor. The sample here was PBMCs, mostly from graft donor cells, taken 360 days after TCRalphabeta/CD19-depleted stem cell transplant. The chain joins TRBV11-2 to TRBJ2-7; 9 nucleotides align to TRBD1. CDR3 sequence reads: CASSLGPGQGHEQYF. The CDR3 DNA sequence: TGTGCCAGCAGCTTAGGACCGGGACAGGGCCACGAGCAGTACTTC. Together with reference TRBV11-2 and TRBJ2-7, the CDR3 gives the full variable domain: EAGVAQSPRYKIIEKRQSVAFWCNPISGHATLYWYQQILGQGPKLLIQFQNNGVVDDSQLPKDRFSAERLKGVDSTLKIQPAKLEDSAVYLCASSLGPGQGHEQYFGPGTRLTVT.